The T cell receptor (beta chain) under discussion was sequenced for a study of early stage breast cancer tumors. Across the study: Average read coverage per sample was approximately 9.4-fold.

Whole-study results and caveats: Blood repertoires resembled normal breast more than tumor.

The method was immunoSEQ multiplex PCR; TCRdb's version includes in-frame clones alone and lacks a portion of them. The sample has 5,000 to 6,500 clones, 70% seen once. This clone occurred once. The antigen is not known. CDR3 size: 12 residues. Germline values: CDR1 MNHNY, CDR2 SVGAGI (reference sequence). V was cut by 10 bases and J by 2 bases, with 11 bases left in between. Tissue for this sample was collected about 1.8-4 cm from the breast tumor. Enough DNA from normal breast tissue often took roughly 100-340 mg. The V and J genes are TRBV6-6 and TRBJ1-2, with D hard to call. The sample consisted of normal breast tissue next to the tumor. This sequence originates from a person aged 60 to 70 with breast cancer. The DNA of the CDR3 is TGTGCCATCGAGACCGTGAACTATGGCTACACCTTC. Residues: CAIETVNYGYTF.